What follows are 5 T cell receptor beta chains derived from one specimen sequenced in a study of CD8 T cells in Susac syndrome. After extraction with the RNeasy kit, roughly 0.5 to 1 ug of the RNA was reverse transcribed using random hexamers. One entry per CDR3 protein results from TCRdb running MiXCR on the immunoSEQ multiplex PCR reads. The repertoire holds some 240,000 distinct CDR3 sequences, with approximately 95% as singletons. Sequenced sample: CD4+ T cells from PBMCs. The receptors derive from a human donor with Susac syndrome.

This clonotype was seen only once. An end of the junction does not agree with germline; a read error may underlie this. V is TRBV7-8 and J is TRBJ2-7; perhaps TRBD1 as D (6 bases). CDR3 length equals 11 residues. Germline V gene sequence: CDR1 SGHVS, CDR2 FQNEAQ. This chain's CDR3 is CASSSTGERYF. DNA for the CDR3: TGTGCCAGCAGCTCGACAGGCGAGCGGTACTTC. The variable domain in full, completed from reference TRBV7-8 and TRBJ2-7, reads GAGVSQSPRYKVAKRGQDVALRCDPISGHVSLFWYQQALGQGPEFLTYFQNEAQLDKSGLPSDRFFAERPEGSVSTLKIQRTQQEDSAVYLCASSSTGERYFGPGTRLTVT.

The V call is TRBV12-3 or TRBV12-4, the J call TRBJ2-1, with TRBD1 identical over 7 bases. Trimming took 6 bases from V and 8 from J; bases not matched to a gene: 7. The CDR3 is 13 amino acids. The CDR3 here is CASSRQQGYEQFF. CDR3 nucleotide sequence: TGTGCCAGCAGCCGCCAACAGGGGTATGAGCAGTTCTTC.

The rearrangement uses TRBV10-3 and TRBJ2-1, with 7 bases identical to TRBD2. The CDR3 extends over 15 amino acids. J lost 5 bases, V lost 0 bases, and 4 bases had no gene match. The V gene's germline CDR1 is ENHRY and CDR2 SYGVKD. The CDR3 DNA is TGTGCCATCAGTGAGTCACGAGGGAGGGACAATGAGCAGTTCTTC. The encoded protein is CAISESRGRDNEQFF.

V is TRBV6-6 and J is TRBJ1-1, with 7 nucleotides matching TRBD1. The CDR3 extends over 16 amino acids. Germline V gives CDR1 MNHNY, CDR2 SVGAGI (reference sequence). V lost 0 bases and J lost 5; bases outside the gene matches: 9. The CDR3, as DNA: TGTGCCAGCAGTTACTCGCCGGGACAGCGGAGGACTGAAGCTTTCTTT. Translation: CASSYSPGQRRTEAFF.

The table lists this clonotype with a few counts. The CDR3 loop reads CASSRSGGETQYF. The DNA for the CDR3 is TGTGCCAGCAGCCGGTCGGGGGGAGAGACCCAGTACTTC. The chain joins TRBV7-3 to TRBJ2-5; the match to TRBD2 covers 7 bases. CDR3 size: 13 residues. The J segment lost 4 bases and the V segment lost 5 bases, leaving 4 bases of the junction unmatched. The V gene's germline CDR1 is SGHTA and CDR2 FQGTGA.